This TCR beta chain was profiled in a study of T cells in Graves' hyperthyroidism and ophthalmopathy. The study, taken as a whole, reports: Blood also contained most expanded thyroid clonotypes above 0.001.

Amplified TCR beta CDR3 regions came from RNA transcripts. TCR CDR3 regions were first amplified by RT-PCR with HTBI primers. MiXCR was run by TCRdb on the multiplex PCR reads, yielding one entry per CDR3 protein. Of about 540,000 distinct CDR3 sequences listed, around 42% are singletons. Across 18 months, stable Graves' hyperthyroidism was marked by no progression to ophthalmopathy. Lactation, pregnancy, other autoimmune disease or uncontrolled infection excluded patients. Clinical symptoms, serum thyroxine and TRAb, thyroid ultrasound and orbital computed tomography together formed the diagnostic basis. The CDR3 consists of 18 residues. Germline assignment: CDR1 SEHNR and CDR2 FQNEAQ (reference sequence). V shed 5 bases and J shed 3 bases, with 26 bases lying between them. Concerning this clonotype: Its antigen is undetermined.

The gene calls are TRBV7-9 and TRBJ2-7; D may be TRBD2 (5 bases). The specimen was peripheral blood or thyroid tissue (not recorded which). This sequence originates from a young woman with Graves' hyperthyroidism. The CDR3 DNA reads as TGTGCCAGCAGCCAAGAAAAGGTCGTGGGAGCGTCAGGCTACGAGCAGTACTTC. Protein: CASSQEKVVGASGYEQYF. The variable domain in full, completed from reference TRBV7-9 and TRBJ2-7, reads DTGVSQNPRHKITKRGQNVTFRCDPISEHNRLYWYRQTLGQGPEFLTYFQNEAQLEKSRLLSDRFSAERPKGSFSTLEIQRTEQGDSAMYLCASSQEKVVGASGYEQYFGPGTRLTVT.